A single T cell receptor (beta chain) is shown here with its context. The data were taken from a study of control samples from healthy donors and cancer patients. This table comes from immunoSEQ multiplex PCR, and its TCRdb copy is limited to in-frame clones, with some not included. The data contain approximately 140,000 clones, about 90% of them singletons. CDR3 length: 14 residues. Trimming cost V 2 bases and J 12 bases; bases outside gene matches: 11. Germline V gene sequence: CDR1 SGHRS, CDR2 YFSETQ. The sequencing sample was made of blood. This sequence was found in a man aged 18 to 30 in good health. The chain links TRBV5-1 to TRBJ2-1; TRBD2 agrees at 7 bases. Here the CDR3 reads CASSLTPSGGGQFF. For the CDR3, the DNA is TGCGCCAGCAGCTTAACTCCCTCGGGGGGTGGGCAGTTCTTC.